This T cell receptor (beta chain) was retrieved from a study of naive and memory T cell subsets (dated by TCRdb to 2017 to 2019). As for the study more broadly: According to the figure summarizing the samples, there were roughly ten blood donors, 7 tuberculin skin test biopsies and 3 saline control biopsies. PCR2 was typically run as a SYBR Green qPCR and stopped at a set threshold, although low-input samples could use end-point PCR of 5 to 7 cycles instead. What the research found in general, with its limitations: The RNA-based method was acknowledged to be potentially sensitive to changes in TCR transcripts with T cell activation and differentiation.

Library generation was performed with 5' RACE. Four rounds of PCR, run with the SP2 primer together with nested alpha and beta constant region primers, were used to amplify the ligated cDNA. TCR RNA was reverse transcribed with SuperScript IV using alpha and beta constant region primers for the blood and skin samples. T4 RNA ligase 1 was used to ligate an oligonucleotide containing the Illumina SP2 primer and a UMI to the 3' end of the cDNA. The 12-nucleotide UMI consisted of two random hexamers with an eight-base spacer between the hexamers to prevent hairpin formation. From the second PCR onward, TCR alpha and beta chain libraries were processed separately and dual indexed for multiplexing. After pooling, the indexed libraries were analyzed by capillary electrophoresis and sequenced on either an Illumina MiSeq or NextSeq. To boost base diversity and improve cluster recognition, PhiX DNA at 5-7% was spiked into the libraries. The authors processed their data as follows. Demultiplexor pulled UMIs out of read 2, joined the UMIs with the TCR sequence from read 1, and separated reads according to sample indices. V and J genes and V-J junctions were identified by Decombinator, which gave every TCR a five-part identifier that included V and J deletions. UMIs were used by Collapsinator to correct sequencing errors and PCR amplification heterogeneity, so that a UMI-based abundance was obtained for each TCR. CDR3Translator converted identifiers to nucleotide sequence, translated to amino acids, and extracted CDR3 regions using terminal motifs. Error-corrected counts of alpha and beta TCRs from blood and skin were compared after being normalized to the amount of input RNA. Clones were called with MiXCR by TCRdb after fastp trimmed the public reads at Q25, and only in-frame beta chains were retained. Rows matching on CDR3 protein sequence are summarized as one entry with the most common DNA and genes. V and J calls and clone size were set by TCRdb, not the authors. The table for this sample lists tens of thousands of distinct CDR3 sequences; over 6% of them were counted only once. Of the sample, around a tenth is held by the ten largest clones.

A robust, sensitive protocol for the amplification, sequencing and analysis of TCRs was described in the study, in which 3' ligation of a UMI-containing oligonucleotide to TCR cDNA was used. For whole blood analysis, more than 2 ml of peripheral blood was drawn from adult healthy volunteers into Tempus tubes, and RNA was extracted according to the manufacturer's instructions. Total RNA was treated with RQ1 DNase, without cell sorting, prior to reverse transcription, with an input of about 1 to 1000 ng being targeted. Libraries were prepared from skin biopsies and whole blood so that pipeline robustness could be tested in samples in which T cells form a minority population. The table lists this clonotype with many counts. The antigen it binds to is not known. No base quality values were provided; no much bigger clone lies one nucleotide off. Sequences SNHLY (CDR1) and FYNNEI (CDR2) are obtained from the germline V gene. The cysteine opens and the phenylalanine closes a CDR3 of 14 amino acids. Only the CDR3 region is kept as DNA, spanning 42 bases read in frame from base 1. A distance of 15 bases separates the germline ends of V and J, which lose 6 bases and 6 bases respectively.

The TCR originated in a female donor in good health. The chain links TRBV2 with TRBJ1-5; the D segment could be TRBD1, given 5 matching bases. The CDR3 in this case is CASSQGALFQPQHF. The nucleotides are TGTGCCAGCAGCCAAGGGGCCCTTTTTCAGCCCCAGCATTTT.